This T cell receptor (beta chain) emerged from a study of T cells in Graves' hyperthyroidism and ophthalmopathy. Study overall: Peripheral blood was secured at the point of initial diagnosis, before any treatment.

The CDR3 extends over 14 amino acids. The germline V gene encodes CDR1 MRHNA and CDR2 SNTAGT. Newly diagnosed hyperthyroidism, duration under 2 months, in patients aged 18 to 65. Those patients with uncontrolled infection, other autoimmune disease, pregnancy or lactation were excluded. This clonotype has a handful of counts. One junction end disagrees with the germline gene, perhaps due to a read error. RNA transcripts gave rise to amplified TCR beta CDR3 regions. First-round RT-PCR of the TCR CDR3 relied on the HTBI primer set. TCRdb reanalysed the multiplex PCR reads using MiXCR and keeps one entry per CDR3 protein. The profile shows roughly 750,000 distinct CDR3 sequences, about 15% of them singletons.

The sequenced material came from blood. The clonotype was recovered from a man aged 18-30 years with Graves' hyperthyroidism. The genes are TRBV6-4 and TRBJ1-1; possible D gene TRBD1, 6 bases. CDR3 sequence reads: CASSYSRGGAEAFF. CDR3 DNA sequence: TGTGCCAGCAGTTACTCCAGGGGTGGTGCTGAAGCTTTCTTT.